This T cell receptor beta chain was sequenced in a study of identical twins. The sample holds a few counts of this clonotype. V was cut by 3 bases and J by 7 bases, with 15 bases left in between. This CDR3 is built from 14 residues. Germline assignment: CDR1 MNHEY and CDR2 SVGEGT. TCRdb independently ran MiXCR on the 5' RACE reads; one entry per CDR3 protein. The table lists 400,000 to 500,000 distinct CDR3 sequences, approximately 17% of them singletons, with approximately 12% in the top ten. This sequence originates from a man aged 45-65 years in good health. The chain joins TRBV6-2 or TRBV6-3 to TRBJ1-1; D is unresolved. The source material was naive T cells sorted from blood. The CDR3 DNA follows: TGTGCCAGCAGTTATCGCACAGCTTGGATTGAAGCTTTCTTT. Residues: CASSYRTAWIEAFF.